This TCR beta chain was observed in a study of blood T cell repertoires in COVID-19. In the original workflow: Estimated nucleated cell counts came from reference gene primer amplification. The protocol was immunoSEQ multiplex PCR, while the TCRdb copy is restricted to in-frame clones and leaves out a portion. From that table come the V and J calls and clone size; the DNA was used to work out D and trimming. The sample includes under 200,000 clones, more than 65% of them seen just once. V was cut by 4 bases and J by 4 bases, with 16 bases left in between. From germline, CDR1 is SGHNT and CDR2 YYREEE (reference sequence). This CDR3 is 15 amino acids long.

This sequence was found in a woman aged 40 to 50 with acute COVID-19. This chain links TRBV5-4 with TRBJ2-3; D remains ambiguous. The material sequenced was PBMCs or T cells enriched from blood (not recorded which). CDR3 sequence reads: CASSPHLESADTQYF. As DNA, the CDR3 is TGTGCCAGCAGCCCTCATCTAGAGTCAGCAGATACGCAGTATTTT.